The 11 T cell receptor beta chains listed next were all sequenced from one sample in a study of beta chain features in type 1 diabetes. General observations from the study: Across all four CD4+ subsets, people with type 1 diabetes showed modestly shorter TCRB CDR3s.

No antigen has been identified for these receptors. All of the isolated RNA was reverse transcribed, so expressed TCRB transcripts were sequenced. Sequenced by immunoSEQ multiplex PCR; TCRdb stores in-frame clones only, minus some. This sample has a few hundred thousand clones, with roughly 13% found just once. Sequencing was done on a sample of naive CD4+ T cells from blood. All receptors come from a woman between 18 and 30 years old with type 1 diabetes.

This rearrangement joins TRBV5-4 to TRBJ2-5; possible D gene TRBD2, 5 bases. The CDR3 contains 13 residues. The V end lost 4 bases, the J end lost 5 bases, and 12 bases lay between the germline ends. CDR1 is SGHNT, CDR2 YYREEE, per germline (reference sequence). CDR3 residues: CASSLGIGETQYF. Written as DNA, the CDR3 is TGTGCCAGCAGCCTCGGGATTGGGGAGACCCAGTACTTC.

This clone was recorded a few times. CDR3 in DNA: TGCAGCGTTGAATTCCACAGGTACAATGAGCAGTTCTTC. Protein sequence: CSVEFHRYNEQFF. The chain couples TRBV29-1 to TRBJ2-1, with a possible D match to TRBD1 (5 bases). The V end lost 2 bases, the J end lost 4 bases, and 9 bases lay between the germline ends. The CDR3 runs to 13 residues. The germline CDR1 and CDR2 sequences are SQVTM and ANQGSEA.

This clone has just a few counts. The chain combines TRBV29-1 with TRBJ2-1; TRBD1 might be the D (6 bases). The CDR3 has 12 amino acids. V was cut by 6 bases and J by 9 bases, with 15 bases left in between. Germline CDR1 and CDR2: SQVTM and ANQGSEA. In DNA, the CDR3 is TGCAGCGTAGGCCCCAGGGGTGGTGAGCAGTTCTTC. Translation: CSVGPRGGEQFF.

This clone was seen a few times. J is TRBJ2-3 and V is TRBV7-2, with TRBD2 matching over 7 bases. Germline V lookup: CDR1 SGHTA, CDR2 FQGNSA. This CDR3 spans 16 amino acids. V shed 1 base, J shed 0 bases, and the junction held 4 bases outside the gene matches. CDR3 nucleotide sequence: TGTGCCAGCAGCTTAGGGCGGGGGACTAGCACAGATACGCAGTATTTT. This translates into CASSLGRGTSTDTQYF.

This clone has only a few counts. Germline is not matched at one junction end, which may reflect a read error. V usage is TRBV29-1 and J usage is TRBJ2-1; D unclear. In germline, CDR1 is SQVTM, CDR2 ANQGSEA. The CDR3 has 14 residues. CDR3 amino acids: CGVGAPYSYNEQFF. CDR3 nucleotides: TGCGGCGTTGGAGCCCCTTACTCCTACAATGAGCAGTTCTTC.

V gene TRBV12-5 combines with J gene TRBJ2-5; D ambiguous. This CDR3 region has 11 residues. Germline values: CDR1 LGHNT, CDR2 FRNRAP. Trimming pared 3 bases from V and 5 bases from J, leaving 4 bases between. The CDR3 protein is CASGFRETQYF. The CDR3 DNA reads as TGTGCTAGTGGTTTCCGGGAGACCCAGTACTTC.

This rearrangement joins TRBV7-2 to TRBJ2-3; D might be TRBD2 (6 bases). Germline V gene lookup returns CDR1 SGHTA and CDR2 FQGNSA. Trimming took 8 bases from V and 2 from J, leaving 8 bases between them. This CDR3 has 12 amino acids. In DNA form, the CDR3 reads TGTGCCAGCTCGGGGGTCACAGATACGCAGTATTTT. This encodes CASSGVTDTQYF.

V gene TRBV5-1 combines with J gene TRBJ2-1; no clear D gene. Germline assignment: CDR1 SGHRS and CDR2 YFSETQ. The CDR3 is 15 residues long. V dropped 0 bases and J dropped 3 bases, with 10 bases sitting between them. CDR3 residues: CASSLATSLYNEQFF. The DNA of the CDR3 is TGCGCCAGCAGCTTGGCCACGAGCCTCTACAATGAGCAGTTCTTC.

CDR3 bases: TGTGCCAGCTCAGGGACAGCCACAGATACGCAGTATTTT. Translated: CASSGTATDTQYF. V and J are TRBV18 and TRBJ2-3, with 7 bases fitting TRBD1. In germline, CDR1 is KGHSH, CDR2 LQKENI. The CDR3 has 13 residues. The V gene end was trimmed by 5 bases and the J gene end by 2 bases; junction bases not matched to a gene: 1.

CDR3 residues: CASSWGQGQDYGYTF. The CDR3, as DNA: TGCGCCAGCAGCTGGGGACAGGGACAGGACTATGGCTACACCTTC. The chain employs TRBV5-1 and TRBJ1-2; 9 bases align to TRBD1. The junction had 6 bases not matched to a gene; V was cut back by 3 bases and J by 3 bases. Germline assignment: CDR1 SGHRS and CDR2 YFSETQ. The CDR3 covers 15 residues.

This clone has only a few counts. This chain joins TRBV4-2 and TRBJ2-7, with 9 positions matching TRBD2. Germline CDR1 reads LGHNA; CDR2 reads YNFKEQ. This CDR3 has 16 residues. The ends lost 0 bases at V and 6 bases at J; junction bases unmatched: 9. CDR3 bases: TGTGCCAGCAGCCAAGATAGCACTAGCGGGCCACTCGAGCAGTACTTC. As protein: CASSQDSTSGPLEQYF.